Listed below are T cell receptor beta chains from one sample, sequenced in a study of CD8 T cells in ankylosing spondylitis. TCRdb fed the 5' RACE reads into MiXCR, producing one record per CDR3 protein. The data contain roughly 700,000 distinct CDR3 sequences, around a fifth of them singletons. Sequenced material: blood, either unsorted or a sorted T cell fraction (not recorded which). Source of these receptors: a male donor with ankylosing spondylitis. Each CDR3 is given with its conserved first and last residue. A row's size may be missing; if present it is once, few, many or a size class.

clone_size	v_call	cdr3_length	j_call	cdr3_aa
NA	TRBV5-1	18	TRBJ1-1	CASSLVARGGSKNTEAFF
NA	TRBV11-1	19	TRBJ2-2	CASSTASSGRAANTGELFF
NA	TRBV20-1	14	TRBJ2-3	CSASRDRQTDTQYF
many	TRBV28	13	TRBJ2-7	CASSSGGLYEQYF
few	TRBV6-1	14	TRBJ1-1	CASPRTGMNTEAFF
NA	TRBV20-1	17	TRBJ2-5	CSASSVLIRREGETQYF
NA	TRBV4-3	17	TRBJ2-7	CASSQEYYGTGLGEQYF
NA	TRBV27	15	TRBJ2-7	CASSLFPGGSYEQYF
few	TRBV4-3	15	TRBJ2-1	CASSLKAEGNNEQFF
NA	TRBV2	13	TRBJ2-1	CASSGSGDNEQFF
few	TRBV6-2/TRBV6-3	13	TRBJ2-7	CASSYSIMYEQYF
few	TRBV7-3	16	TRBJ2-2	CASSERATLDTGELFF
few	TRBV7-8	13	TRBJ2-1	CASSLVRTREQFF
few	TRBV12-3/TRBV12-4	15	TRBJ1-2	CASTRLQGGSYGYTF
NA	TRBV28	15	TRBJ2-7	CASSASWTGTYEQYF
NA	TRBV6-1	14	TRBJ1-1	CASSKLNRVAEAFF
NA	TRBV3-1	14	TRBJ2-5	CASSQSAGKETQYF
NA	TRBV10-3	17	TRBJ2-1	CAISESGGLAEYNEQFF
NA	TRBV12-3/TRBV12-4	14	TRBJ2-7	CASSFLQGVDEQYF
few	TRBV6-5	12	TRBJ1-1	CARGAPDTEAFF
few	TRBV25-1	16	TRBJ2-1	CASSETGTIRGDEQFF
NA	TRBV3-1	17	TRBJ2-2	CASSKGQGALGTGELFF